This T cell receptor beta chain was retrieved from a study of blood T cell repertoires in COVID-19. The CDR3 is 14 amino acids. Trimming took 4 bases from V and 0 from J; bases not matched to a gene: 3. Germline assignment: CDR1 SGHKS and CDR2 YYEKEE (reference sequence). The table came from immunoSEQ multiplex PCR; TCRdb's copy has only in-frame clones and leaves some out. The top ten hold approximately 4.3% of the sample, which has some 240,000 clones, approximately 79% seen once. Sample: PBMCs or T cells enriched from blood (not recorded which). The sequence was collected from a man younger than 40 with acute COVID-19. This sequence joins TRBV5-5 and TRBJ1-2, with 7 bases identical to TRBD1. The CDR3 spells CASSPTGANYGYTF. CDR3 nucleotide sequence: TGTGCCAGCAGCCCAACAGGGGCTAACTATGGCTACACCTTC.